Here is one TCR beta chain with its context. As yet, its antigen is unknown. This entry belongs to a study of memory CD4+ T cells and cytomegalovirus serostatus. Study-level information: Of the healthy Belgian adults, several were CMV seropositive and fewer than 30 seronegative.

Produced via immunoSEQ multiplex PCR; TCRdb's table is partial and in-frame only. The sample lists tens of thousands of clones, around 80% seen once, with 0.4% to 0.5% in the top ten. The junction had 7 bases not matched to a gene; V was cut back by 0 bases and J by 5 bases. CDR1 and CDR2 (germline): SGDLS, YYNGEE. The CDR3 has 15 amino acids. Notes on the study in general: Each of approximately 73 CMV-associated TCRbeta sequences occurred in one to five individuals. Suggested: most of the CMV-linked TCR signature lies in CD4+ memory cells.

The sort gate was single viable CD3+CD4+CD8-CD45RO+ cells for memory CD4+ T cells. Total CD4+ T cells were enriched by CD4 positive selection. The source material was memory CD4+ T cells from blood. The rearrangement joins TRBV9 to TRBJ2-7; 8 bases agree with TRBD1. The clonotype originates from an adult in good health and CMV-seronegative. The CDR3 is CASSVGTGFANEQYF. CDR3 DNA: TGTGCCAGCAGCGTAGGGACAGGGTTCGCCAACGAGCAGTACTTC. Full variable domain (rest looked up from reference TRBV9 and TRBJ2-7): DSGVTQTPKHLITATGQRVTLRCSPRSGDLSVYWYQQSLDQGLQFLIQYYNGEERAKGNILERFSAQQFPDLHSELNLSSLELGDSALYFCASSVGTGFANEQYFGPGTRLTVT.